This entry lists 25 T cell receptor beta chains sequenced from one sample in a study of blood T cell repertoires in COVID-19. The data were produced by immunoSEQ multiplex PCR, yet TCRdb's version contains in-frame clones alone and is incomplete. Here the sample spans about 120,000 clones, 75% to 90% being singletons. The sequenced material came from peripheral blood. The receptor source for this set is a man in his forties with acute or convalescent COVID-19.

V gene TRBV6-5 combines with J gene TRBJ1-3, with D possibly matching TRBD1 (6 bases). The V end was cut by 6 bases, the J end by 0 bases, with 9 bases between. From germline, CDR1 is MNHEY and CDR2 SVGAGI. The length of the CDR3 is 14 residues. This chain's CDR3 is CASRTGYSGNTIYF. For the CDR3, the DNA is TGTGCCAGCAGAACAGGGTACTCTGGAAACACCATATATTTT.

The rearrangement uses TRBV9 and TRBJ1-3; no definite D call. Germline CDR1 is SGDLS and CDR2 is YYNGEE. V dropped 4 bases and J dropped 0 bases, with 11 bases sitting between them. The CDR3 sequence is 15 residues long. DNA for the CDR3: TGTGCCAGCAGCCTTTCAGGATCCTCTGGAAACACCATATATTTT. It is translated as CASSLSGSSGNTIYF.

This rearrangement joins TRBV5-8 to TRBJ2-7, with D possibly being TRBD2 (6 bases). The CDR3 covers 13 residues. Trimming cost V 6 bases and J 6 bases, with 16 bases left between them. Germline V gene lookup returns CDR1 SGHTS and CDR2 YDEGEE. CDR3 protein: CASTKSGWREQYF. The DNA of the CDR3 is TGTGCCAGCACCAAGAGCGGGTGGCGCGAGCAGTACTTC.

This chain uses TRBV4-1 with TRBJ1-2; D might be TRBD1 (5 bases). V gave up 0 bases and J gave up 8 bases, with 13 bases separating them. Germline V gene lookup returns CDR1 MGHRA and CDR2 YSYEKL. The CDR3 covers 14 residues. The CDR3 reads CASSQETGLEGYTF. CDR3 DNA: TGCGCCAGCAGCCAAGAAACAGGTTTAGAAGGCTACACCTTC.

CDR3 DNA sequence: TGTGCCAGCAGACGGACAGGGGGAGAAGGTACCCAGTACTTC. Protein sequence: CASRRTGGEGTQYF. The chain joins TRBV2 to TRBJ2-5, with 10 positions matching TRBD1. Unmatched junction bases numbered 9, after V lost 6 bases and J lost 8 bases. Germline CDR1 is SNHLY and CDR2 is FYNNEI. This CDR3 comprises 14 residues. Variable domain in full (rest from reference TRBV2 and TRBJ2-5): EPEVTQTPSHQVTQMGQEVILRCVPISNHLYFYWYRQILGQKVEFLVSFYNNEISEKSEIFDDQFSVERPDGSNFTLKIRSTKLEDSAMYFCASRRTGGEGTQYFGPGTRLLVL.

The rearrangement uses TRBV7-6 and TRBJ2-3; 8 positions match TRBD2. Losses at the gene ends were 1 base for V and 2 bases for J; bases not matched to a gene: 2. In germline, CDR1 is SGHVS, CDR2 FNYEAQ. This CDR3 has 15 residues. The CDR3 coding sequence is TGTGCCAGCAGCTTAGGTAGCGGGAACACAGATACGCAGTATTTT. Translation: CASSLGSGNTDTQYF.

The chain combines TRBV10-3 with TRBJ2-3; D may be TRBD2 (6 bases). The V end was cut by 3 bases, the J end by 2 bases, with 15 bases between. Germline V lookup: CDR1 ENHRY, CDR2 SYGVKD. This CDR3 has 16 residues. CDR3 sequence: CAISELGTELTDTQYF. CDR3 nucleotides: TGTGCCATCAGTGAATTGGGGACTGAACTCACAGATACGCAGTATTTT.

The rearrangement links TRBV19 to TRBJ1-3; TRBD1 matches 9 bases. V was pared by 3 bases and J by 4 bases, with 4 bases of the junction left unmatched. The germline gives CDR1 LNHDA, CDR2 SQIVND (reference sequence). The CDR3 covers 15 residues. The CDR3 DNA reads TGTGCCAGTAGTATTAACAGGGGGCTCGGAAACACCATATATTTT. Translating gives CASSINRGLGNTIYF. The complete variable domain, with remaining parts taken from reference TRBV19 and TRBJ1-3, reads DGGITQSPKYLFRKEGQNVTLSCEQNLNHDAMYWYRQDPGQGLRLIYYSQIVNDFQKGDIAEGYSVSREKKESFPLTVTSAQKNPTAFYLCASSINRGLGNTIYFGEGSWLTVV.

The genes are TRBV5-1 and TRBJ2-3; 7 nucleotides line up with TRBD2. Trimming removed 7 bases from V and 3 bases from J; junction bases left unmatched: 17. CDR3 length: 17 amino acids. CDR1 and CDR2 (germline): SGHRS, YFSETQ. The CDR3 here is CASARTSEAGLTDTQYF. The CDR3 DNA follows: TGCGCCAGCGCGCGCACATCAGAAGCGGGACTGACAGATACGCAGTATTTT.

The chain is built from TRBV5-1 and TRBJ1-1; 8 bases agree with TRBD1. This CDR3 has 12 residues. Germline V gene data show CDR1 as SGHRS and CDR2 as YFSETQ. The V and J ends lost 2 bases and 7 bases, in that order; junction bases with no gene match: 1. This CDR3 reads CASSFDRGEAFF. CDR3 coding DNA: TGCGCCAGCAGCTTTGACAGGGGTGAAGCTTTCTTT.

The chain couples TRBV9 to TRBJ1-6; maybe TRBD1 (6 bases). The V and J ends lost 0 bases and 0 bases respectively, with 10 bases between them. Looked up from germline, CDR1 is SGDLS and CDR2 is YYNGEE. CDR3 length: 17 amino acids. CDR3 amino acids: CASSVGGGASYNSPLHF. CDR3 sequence (DNA): TGTGCCAGCAGCGTAGGAGGGGGGGCCTCCTATAATTCACCCCTCCACTTT.

This sequence joins TRBV30 and TRBJ1-2; D call uncertain. The germline gives CDR1 GTSNPN, CDR2 SVGIG (reference sequence). The CDR3 consists of 16 residues. V was cut by 8 bases and J by 3 bases, with 25 bases left in between. CDR3 bases: TGTGCCCGCGCCCGGAGTTCGAGAAGGAATGACTATGGCTACACCTTC. Protein: CARARSSRRNDYGYTF.

This clone was found once. The V and J genes are TRBV6-5 and TRBJ1-1; perhaps TRBD1 as D (6 bases). This CDR3 spans 14 amino acids. V was cut by 6 bases and J by 2 bases, with 13 bases left in between. CDR1 MNHEY and CDR2 SVGAGI come from the germline V gene. CDR3 loop: CASSPGTSNTEAFF. The CDR3 nucleotides read TGTGCCAGCAGCCCCGGGACAAGCAACACTGAAGCTTTCTTT.

The chain employs TRBV24-1 and TRBJ2-3; 7 bases line up with TRBD2. CDR1 KGHDR and CDR2 SFDVKD come from the germline V gene. CDR3 length equals 14 residues. J lost 6 bases, V lost 9 bases, and 11 bases had no gene match. For the CDR3, the DNA is TGTGCCACCGCCCCGCGGGAGAGGAGGGATACGCAGTATTTT. It codes for CATAPRERRDTQYF.

The CDR3 protein is CASRKGVYEQFF. CDR3 nucleotides: TGTGCCAGCAGAAAGGGGGTTTATGAGCAGTTCTTC. The chain couples TRBV11-2 to TRBJ2-1; tentatively, D is TRBD1 (6 bases). From germline, CDR1 is SGHAT and CDR2 FQNNGV. V lost 6 bases and J 8 bases, leaving 11 bases between the germline ends. CDR3 length: 12 amino acids.

A few counts support this clone. The chain joins TRBV6-5 to TRBJ1-1; D is uncertain. V gave up 2 bases and J gave up 0 bases, with 7 bases separating them. The CDR3 extends over 14 amino acids. Germline lookup yields CDR1 MNHEY and CDR2 SVGAGI. CDR3 amino acids: CASSYGGMNTEAFF. CDR3 sequence (DNA): TGTGCCAGCAGTTACGGAGGGATGAACACTGAAGCTTTCTTT.

The gene calls are TRBV10-2 and TRBJ1-1; no clear D gene. In germline, CDR1 is WSHSY, CDR2 SAAADI. The length of the CDR3 is 16 residues. Trimming removed 1 base at V and 1 base at J, with 13 bases between. The CDR3 bases are TGCGCCAGCAGTGAGTACAATCGACGGAGGAACACTGAAGCTTTCTTT. As protein: CASSEYNRRRNTEAFF.

The table lists this clone with a few counts. The chain joins TRBV3-1 (or the pseudogene TRBV3-2) to TRBJ1-6; D perhaps matches TRBD1 (5 bases). CDR1 is LGHDT, CDR2 YNNKEL, per germline (reference sequence). CDR3 length: 14 amino acids. The V gene lost 1 base and the J gene lost 8 bases, with 9 bases spanning the gap. The CDR3 nucleotides read TGTGCCAGCAGCCAAGCAGGGATGGATTCACCCCTCCACTTT. Protein: CASSQAGMDSPLHF.

The V gene is TRBV27, the J gene TRBJ1-1, with 9 bases fitting TRBD1. Germline V gives CDR1 MNHEY, CDR2 SMNVEV (reference sequence). The CDR3 runs 15 residues. Trimming took 5 bases from V and 5 from J; bases not matched to a gene: 9. CDR3 residues: CASSPTGTGLTEAFF. CDR3 DNA sequence: TGTGCCAGCAGTCCAACCGGGACAGGGTTGACTGAAGCTTTCTTT.

In its sample, this clone was seen a few times. The chain joins TRBV5-1 to TRBJ2-5, with a weak D call TRBD2 (6 bases). Looked up from germline, CDR1 is SGHRS and CDR2 is YFSETQ. V lost 4 bases and J lost 5, with 12 bases in between. The CDR3 spans 13 residues. In DNA, the CDR3 is TGCGCCAGCAGCACCCGGAGGGATGAGACCCAGTACTTC. Its protein product is CASSTRRDETQYF.

The V gene is TRBV7-9, the J gene TRBJ2-3, with 8 bases matching TRBD1. Germline V lookup: CDR1 SEHNR, CDR2 FQNEAQ (reference sequence). V dropped 5 bases and J dropped 4; count of bases not matched to a gene: 2. CDR3 length equals 13 residues. The CDR3 spells CASSPGGPDTQYF. CDR3 nucleotides: TGTGCCAGCAGCCCAGGGGGCCCAGATACGCAGTATTTT.

The chain employs TRBV15 and TRBJ1-2; no clear D. Germline loops: CDR1 LNHNV, CDR2 YYDKDF (reference sequence). Trimming removed 0 bases at V and 3 bases at J, with 5 bases between. There are 13 residues in the CDR3. CDR3 loop: CATSREVDYGYTF. For the CDR3, the DNA is TGTGCCACCAGCAGAGAGGTAGACTATGGCTACACCTTC.

The chain couples TRBV5-4 to TRBJ2-3; TRBD2 matches at 8 bases. CDR3 length: 16 residues. Trimming took 0 bases from V and 2 from J; bases not matched to a gene: 5. Germline V lookup: CDR1 SGHNT, CDR2 YYREEE (reference sequence). CDR3 DNA: TGTGCCAGCAGCTTGGGGCTACTAGCGGTCACAGATACGCAGTATTTT. Encoded protein: CASSLGLLAVTDTQYF.

The chain combines TRBV19 with TRBJ1-5; D possibly corresponds to TRBD1 (6 bases). CDR1 and CDR2 (germline): LNHDA, SQIVND (reference sequence). Deletions cut 4 bases from V and 0 bases from J, with 13 bases between. This CDR3 contains 16 residues. CDR3: CASSTKRGASNQPQHF. The DNA for the CDR3 is TGTGCCAGTAGTACCAAGCGGGGGGCTAGCAATCAGCCCCAGCATTTT.

The rearrangement links TRBV20-1 to TRBJ2-3; 7 bases line up with TRBD2. The germline V gene encodes CDR1 DFQATT and CDR2 SNEGSKA (reference sequence). This CDR3 contains 15 residues. Germline trimming cut 3 bases from V and 4 bases from J; bases unmatched to any gene: 10. Written as DNA, the CDR3 is TGCAGTGCTAGTCCCAGGGAGGGCCGGGCAGATACGCAGTATTTT. Translation: CSASPREGRADTQYF.